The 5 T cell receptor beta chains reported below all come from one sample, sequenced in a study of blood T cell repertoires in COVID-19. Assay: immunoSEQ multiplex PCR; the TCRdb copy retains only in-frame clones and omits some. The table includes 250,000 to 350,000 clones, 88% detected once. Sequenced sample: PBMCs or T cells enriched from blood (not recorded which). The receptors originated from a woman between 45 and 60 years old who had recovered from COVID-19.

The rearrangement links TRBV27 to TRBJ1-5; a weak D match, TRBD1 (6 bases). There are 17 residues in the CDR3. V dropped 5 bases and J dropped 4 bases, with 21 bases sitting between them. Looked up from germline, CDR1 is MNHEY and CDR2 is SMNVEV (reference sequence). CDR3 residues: CASSPGDPLIGNQPQHF. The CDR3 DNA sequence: TGTGCCAGCAGTCCAGGGGACCCCCTAATAGGTAATCAGCCCCAGCATTTT.

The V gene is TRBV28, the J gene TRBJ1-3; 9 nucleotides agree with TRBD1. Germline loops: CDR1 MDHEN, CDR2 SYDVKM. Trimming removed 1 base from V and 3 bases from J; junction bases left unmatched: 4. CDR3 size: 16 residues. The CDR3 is CASSLSTGGYGNTIYF. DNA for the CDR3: TGTGCCAGCAGTTTATCGACAGGGGGGTATGGAAACACCATATATTTT.

The CDR3 DNA sequence: TGTGCCAGCAGCCCCGGCAGGGGGAATGAAAAACTGTTTTTT. Its translation is CASSPGRGNEKLFF. This chain joins TRBV6-5 and TRBJ1-4; TRBD1 matches 7 bases. The V gene end was trimmed by 6 bases and the J gene end by 5 bases; junction bases not matched to a gene: 6. The CDR3 sequence is 14 residues long. Germline values: CDR1 MNHEY, CDR2 SVGAGI.

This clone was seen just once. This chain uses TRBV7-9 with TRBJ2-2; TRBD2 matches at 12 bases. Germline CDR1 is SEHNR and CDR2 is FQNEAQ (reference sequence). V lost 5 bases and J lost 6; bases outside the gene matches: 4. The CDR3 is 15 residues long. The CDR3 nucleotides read TGTGCCAGCAGCGCGACTAGCGGGAGCGCCGGGGAGCTGTTTTTT. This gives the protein CASSATSGSAGELFF.

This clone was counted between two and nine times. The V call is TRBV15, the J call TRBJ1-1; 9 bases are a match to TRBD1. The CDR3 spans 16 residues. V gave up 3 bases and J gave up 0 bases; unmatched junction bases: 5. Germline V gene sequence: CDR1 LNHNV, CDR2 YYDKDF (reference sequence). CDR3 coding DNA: TGTGCCACCAGCAGGGGGACAGGGAGCATGAACACTGAAGCTTTCTTT. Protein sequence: CATSRGTGSMNTEAFF.